The T cell receptor (beta chain) described here comes from a study of T-cell memory formation after mild COVID-19. General observations from the study: Day 15 to 85 contractors were CD4/CD8 balanced; later expanders leaned CD4+. Clones which contracted sat mainly in CM and EM if CD4+, and in EMRA if CD8+.

In germline, CDR1 is SGHAT, CDR2 FQNNGV. V trimming: 7 bases; J trimming: 6 bases; junction bases outside the gene matches: 9. This CDR3 contains 14 residues. TCRdb passed the 5' RACE reads through MiXCR, listing each CDR3 protein once. The sample records 280,000 or so distinct CDR3 sequences, over 15% being singletons. This clonotype was counted many times. The target antigen is unknown. This rearrangement joins TRBV11-2 to TRBJ2-3, with 8 positions matching TRBD2. The source of this sequence is a young man who had mild COVID-19 (a few samples of this study predate the infection). Cell type and time point are not known. Sequencing was done on a sample of PBMCs or a T cell subset sorted from them (not recorded which). In nucleotides, the CDR3 is TGTGCCAGCACCGGACTAGCCCGGAGGGATACGCAGTATTTT. Amino acids: CASTGLARRDTQYF.